The next 12 T cell receptor beta chains were all read from a single sample in a study of control samples from healthy donors and cancer patients. Data came from immunoSEQ multiplex PCR; TCRdb stores just in-frame clones and leaves some out. The table lists 160,000 or so clones, just over 95% of them singletons. The sequenced sample consisted of blood. These receptors originate from a woman aged 30 to 39 in good health.

This chain joins TRBV29-1 and TRBJ2-1; possible D gene TRBD1, 5 bases. From germline, CDR1 is SQVTM and CDR2 ANQGSEA. The ends were cut back, 1 base at V and 0 bases at J, with 10 bases in the middle. The CDR3 loop spans 15 amino acids. The CDR3 reads CSVEGGWSSYNEQFF. The CDR3 region has the DNA TGCAGCGTTGAAGGGGGCTGGAGCTCCTACAATGAGCAGTTCTTC.

This chain links TRBV6-5 with TRBJ2-3; TRBD1 matches 7 bases. The CDR3 runs to 14 residues. V lost 5 bases, J lost 2 bases, and 4 bases stayed unmatched. Germline assignment: CDR1 MNHEY and CDR2 SVGAGI. The CDR3: CASSPDRVTDTQYF. The DNA for the CDR3 is TGTGCCAGCAGTCCAGACAGGGTCACAGATACGCAGTATTTT.

The V gene is TRBV14, the J gene TRBJ1-6, with a tentative D call TRBD1 (5 bases). Germline V gene data show CDR1 as SGHDN and CDR2 as FVKESK. The CDR3 is made up of 14 amino acids. Trimming stripped 4 bases from V and 6 bases from J, with 10 bases between. In DNA form, the CDR3 reads TGTGCCAGCAGCCGGACGGGACGTAATTCACCCCTCCACTTT. Protein product: CASSRTGRNSPLHF.

The gene calls are TRBV7-9 and TRBJ1-3; no firm D call. There are 17 residues in the CDR3. Germline V gene data show CDR1 as SEHNR and CDR2 as FQNEAQ (reference sequence). V lost 6 bases and J lost 0, with 18 bases in between. The CDR3 is CASRVGPLGRSGNTIYF. CDR3 DNA: TGTGCCAGCAGGGTAGGACCCCTTGGGCGCTCTGGAAACACCATATATTTT.

The rearrangement links TRBV5-1 to TRBJ2-3; TRBD2 might be the D (5 bases). V shed 0 bases and J shed 4 bases, with 9 bases lying between them. This CDR3 is 14 amino acids long. Germline loops: CDR1 SGHRS, CDR2 YFSETQ. The CDR3 DNA follows: TGCGCCAGCAGCTTGGCCAATAGCGCAGATACGCAGTATTTT. This translates into CASSLANSADTQYF.

The chain is built from TRBV5-6 and TRBJ2-5; 9 nucleotides line up with TRBD2. Germline V CDR1 and CDR2: SGHDT, YYEEEE. The ends lost 1 base at V and 14 bases at J; junction bases unmatched: 12. This CDR3 has 14 residues. CDR3 loop: CASSLHIAGDQLYF. In nucleotides, the CDR3 is TGTGCCAGCAGCTTGCACATAGCGGGGGACCAACTTTACTTC.

The CDR3 DNA sequence: TGTGCCAGCAGCCAACTAGCGGGGCAGGAGGGTACGCAGTATTTT. Translation: CASSQLAGQEGTQYF. The genes are TRBV3-1 (or the pseudogene TRBV3-2) and TRBJ2-3; 9 bases are a match to TRBD2. With V trimmed by 2 bases and J by 8 bases, 8 bases remained unmatched. The CDR3 runs 15 residues. Per germline, CDR1 LGHDT and CDR2 YNNKEL (reference sequence).

The chain joins TRBV19 to TRBJ1-5; weak D call: TRBD1 (6 bases). CDR1 is LNHDA, CDR2 SQIVND, per germline (reference sequence). This CDR3 spans 14 amino acids. V was pared by 7 bases and J by 5 bases, with 15 bases between. The CDR3 coding sequence is TGTGCCAGTAACCCGCAGGGGAAATATCAGCCCCAGCATTTT. Translated: CASNPQGKYQPQHF.

This chain links TRBV5-6 with TRBJ1-2; D unclear. The CDR3 runs 13 residues. Germline V gene lookup returns CDR1 SGHDT and CDR2 YYEEEE. The V gene lost 4 bases and the J gene lost 8 bases, with 15 bases spanning the gap. CDR3 DNA: TGTGCCAGCAGCGGAAGACATCTTGCGGGCTACACCTTC. Amino acid sequence: CASSGRHLAGYTF.

The rearrangement uses TRBV2 and TRBJ2-2; 12 bases are a match to TRBD2. J lost 7 bases, V lost 4 bases, and 1 base had no gene match. There are 14 residues in the CDR3. The germline V gene encodes CDR1 SNHLY and CDR2 FYNNEI. CDR3 DNA sequence: TGTGCCAGCAGTGCGACTAGCGGGGGCGGGGAGCTGTTTTTT. Translation: CASSATSGGGELFF.

The chain recombines TRBV24-1 with TRBJ1-2; D call uncertain. This CDR3 is 13 amino acids long. V was shortened by 3 bases and J by 4 bases, with 8 bases between the two germline ends. Germline CDR1 is KGHDR and CDR2 is SFDVKD. CDR3 region: CATSDREFYGYTF. The DNA for the CDR3 is TGTGCCACCAGTGATCGGGAATTCTATGGCTACACCTTC.

This sequence joins TRBV29-1 and TRBJ2-5; 13 bases align to TRBD2. The V gene's germline CDR1 is SQVTM and CDR2 ANQGSEA. V lost 4 bases and J lost 4; bases outside the gene matches: 3. This CDR3 region has 14 residues. In DNA, the CDR3 is TGCAGCGTTGGTAGACTAGCGGGAGGAGAGACCCAGTACTTC. Residues: CSVGRLAGGETQYF.